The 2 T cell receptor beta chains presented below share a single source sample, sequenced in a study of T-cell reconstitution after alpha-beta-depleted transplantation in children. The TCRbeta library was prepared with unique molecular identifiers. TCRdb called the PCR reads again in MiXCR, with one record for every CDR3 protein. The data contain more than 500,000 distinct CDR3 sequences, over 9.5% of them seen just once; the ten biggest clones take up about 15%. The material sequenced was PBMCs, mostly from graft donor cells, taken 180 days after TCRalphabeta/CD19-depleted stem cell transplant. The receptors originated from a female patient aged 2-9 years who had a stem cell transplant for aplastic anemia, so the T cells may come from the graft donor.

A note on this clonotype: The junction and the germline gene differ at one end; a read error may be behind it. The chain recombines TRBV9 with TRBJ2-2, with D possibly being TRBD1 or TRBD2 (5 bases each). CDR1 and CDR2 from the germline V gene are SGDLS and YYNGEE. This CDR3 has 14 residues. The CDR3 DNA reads TGTGCCAGCAGCGGCGGCGAGTACACCGGGGCGCTGTTTTTT. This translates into CASSGGEYTGALFF. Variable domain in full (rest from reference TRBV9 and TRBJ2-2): DSGVTQTPKHLITATGQRVTLRCSPRSGDLSVYWYQQSLDQGLQFLIQYYNGEERAKGNILERFSAQQFPDLHSELNLSSLELGDSALYFCASSGGEYTGALFFGEGSRLTVL.

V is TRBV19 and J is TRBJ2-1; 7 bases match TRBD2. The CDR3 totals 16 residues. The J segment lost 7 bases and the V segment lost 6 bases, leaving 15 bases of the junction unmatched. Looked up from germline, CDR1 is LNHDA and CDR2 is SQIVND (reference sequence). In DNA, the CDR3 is TGTGCCAGTAGACAAGCGGGGCAACGAGTCACGAATGAGCAGTTCTTC. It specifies CASRQAGQRVTNEQFF.